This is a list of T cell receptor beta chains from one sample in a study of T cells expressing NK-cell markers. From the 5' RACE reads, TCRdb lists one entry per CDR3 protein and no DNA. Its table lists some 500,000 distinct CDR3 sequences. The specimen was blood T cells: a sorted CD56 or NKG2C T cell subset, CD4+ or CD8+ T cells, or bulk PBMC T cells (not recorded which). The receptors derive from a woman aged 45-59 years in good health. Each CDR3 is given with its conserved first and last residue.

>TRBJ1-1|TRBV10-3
CAITSGGGGNTEAFF
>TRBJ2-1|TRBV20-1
CSARGVGVRYNEQFF
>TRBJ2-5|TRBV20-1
CSAGRTSGVQETQYF
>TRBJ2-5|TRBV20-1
CSARRTGYLETQYF
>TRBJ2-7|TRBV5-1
CASSPRLAGGSYEQYF
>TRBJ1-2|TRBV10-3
CATNRGDGYTF
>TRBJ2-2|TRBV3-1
CASSQIVGGAGELFF
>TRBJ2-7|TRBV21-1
CASSKTSVRVRYEQYF
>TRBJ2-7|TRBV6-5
CASRITARVKLSYEQYF
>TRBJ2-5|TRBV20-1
CSARVFSAGSVRETQYF
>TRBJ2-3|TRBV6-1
CASSETSRRDTQYF
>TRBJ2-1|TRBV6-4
CASSDELSSYNEQFF
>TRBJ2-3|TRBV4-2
CASSQLASGVNTQYF
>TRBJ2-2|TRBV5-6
CASSLMDRGAGELFF
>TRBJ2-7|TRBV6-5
CASHPGGSSYEQYF
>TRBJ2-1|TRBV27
CASSSTSGSFYINEQFF
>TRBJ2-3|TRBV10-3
CAITRGALSTDTQYF
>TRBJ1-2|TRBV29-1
CSAEGQGNYGYTF
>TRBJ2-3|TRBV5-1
CATRWRGGPTDTQYF
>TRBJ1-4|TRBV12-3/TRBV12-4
CASSLALGSGILFF
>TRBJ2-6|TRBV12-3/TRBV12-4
CASKPGHGANVLTF
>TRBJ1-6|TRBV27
CASSSDSYGSPLHF
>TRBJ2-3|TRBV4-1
CASSFGGLSTDTQYF
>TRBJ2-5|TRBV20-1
CSASPGAVVETQYF
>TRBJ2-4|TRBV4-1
CASSQEKQLAGGPRAKNIQYF
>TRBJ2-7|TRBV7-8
CASSFFSRGPSSYEQYF
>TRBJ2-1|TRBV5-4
CASSLEGLADGEQFF
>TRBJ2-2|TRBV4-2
CASSLPGTGGTGELFF
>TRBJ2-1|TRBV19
CASSIDLRTWTEQFF
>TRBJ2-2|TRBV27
CASQRGSGSGELFF
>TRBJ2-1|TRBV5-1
CASSKREGRNEQFF
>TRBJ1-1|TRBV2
CASSGERGEAFF
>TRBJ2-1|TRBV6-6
CASSFGTSSEQFF
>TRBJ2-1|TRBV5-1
CASSSRGQDYNEQFF
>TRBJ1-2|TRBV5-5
CASSRTLQGNYGYTF
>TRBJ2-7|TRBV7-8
CASSLGQSNYEQYF
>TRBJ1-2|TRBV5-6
CASIGQTVNYGYTF
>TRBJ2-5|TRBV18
CASSPQPETQYF
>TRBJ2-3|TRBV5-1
CASSFPGQGALTDTQYF
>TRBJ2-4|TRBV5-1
CASSLGHRKAANIQYF
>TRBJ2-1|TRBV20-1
CSALSGGVEQFF
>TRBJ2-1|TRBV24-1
CATRGPPGGNEQFF
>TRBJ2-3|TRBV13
CASSYFSRSYPDTQYF
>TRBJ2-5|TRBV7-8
CASSAALSRETQYF
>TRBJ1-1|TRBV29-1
CSALVLNTEAFF
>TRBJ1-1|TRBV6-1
CASSEVDRGTEAFF
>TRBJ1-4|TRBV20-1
CSARDTGQLNEKLFF
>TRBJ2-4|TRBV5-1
CASSLGQAPGIQYF
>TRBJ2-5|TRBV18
CASSPTREYQYF